The clone carrying this T cell receptor beta chain was counted ten times or more. Antigen specificity is unknown. Used for diagnoses were clinical symptoms, serum thyroxine and TRAb, thyroid ultrasound and orbital computed tomography. PBMCs came from 8.5 to 10 ml fresh peripheral blood. Amplification yielded TCR beta CDR3 regions, with RNA transcripts as the source. Researchers ran a first-round RT-PCR on the TCR CDR3 using the HTBI primer set. TCRdb analysed the multiplex PCR reads with MiXCR anew, one entry per CDR3 protein. The data hold approximately 370,000 distinct CDR3 sequences, with about 17% observed a single time. The sample is drawn from a study of T cells in Graves' hyperthyroidism and ophthalmopathy. General study points: Model-based prediction identified ophthalmopathy a median approximately 6.2 months prior to its onset.

Specimen: blood. This clonotype was sampled from a woman under 40 with Graves' hyperthyroidism that later progressed to Graves' ophthalmopathy.

Here the CDR3 DNA reads TGTGCCTGGGGACAGGGGTACAATCAGCCCCAGCATTTT. As protein: CAWGQGYNQPQHF. This rearrangement joins TRBV30 to TRBJ1-5; 9 bases are shared with TRBD1. CDR1 and CDR2 (germline): GTSNPN, SVGIG (reference sequence). The junction had 2 bases not matched to a gene; V was cut back by 5 bases and J by 3 bases. The CDR3 spans 13 residues. Drawing the rest from reference TRBV30 and TRBJ1-5, the complete variable domain is SQTIHQWPATLVQPVGSPLSLECTVEGTSNPNLYWYRQAAGRGLQLLFYSVGIGQISSEVPQNLSASRPQDRQFILSSKKLLLSDSGFYLCAWGQGYNQPQHFGDGTRLSIL.